The entry below describes one T cell receptor (beta chain). This record comes from a study of blood T cell repertoires in COVID-19. Study-wide context: The study drew acute and convalescent COVID-19 samples from the United States, Italy and Spain. PBMCs, B-cell-depleted T cells, or T cells provided the cDNA or gDNA that made up the material.

Profiling relied on immunoSEQ multiplex PCR, and the TCRdb table lists in-frame clones only, not all of them. Of some 200,000 clones in the sample, 65% to 90% were seen once. The CDR3 is 19 amino acids. Germline V gene data show CDR1 as LNHDA and CDR2 as SQIVND (reference sequence). Trimming cost V 7 bases and J 5 bases; bases outside gene matches: 23. Sequenced: peripheral blood. The receptor was isolated from a man aged 80 or over with acute or convalescent COVID-19. The gene calls are TRBV19 and TRBJ1-1; 9 bases are a match to TRBD1. CDR3 loop: CASNTRLPGQGFSGTEAFF. The CDR3 DNA reads as TGTGCCAGTAACACCCGCCTCCCGGGACAGGGCTTTTCCGGGACTGAAGCTTTCTTT.